The clone carrying this T cell receptor beta chain was detected once. The target antigen is unknown. The data derive from a study of blood T cells in healthy people across ages. Study-level results: Per million T cells, TCR beta diversity dropped about linearly as age rose. Samples with more naive T cells showed higher observed beta diversity.

A second 7 to 11 cycle PCR used barcoded and J-beta primers. The authors tagged each cDNA molecule using a template-switch adaptor with 12 random nucleotides. TCRdb called the 5' RACE reads again in MiXCR, with one record for every CDR3 protein. Of about 830,000 distinct CDR3 sequences in the sample, 55% to 65% were seen once. V lost 6 bases, J lost 4 bases, and 21 bases stayed unmatched. This CDR3 is built from 20 residues. Germline lookup yields CDR1 SEHNR and CDR2 FQNEAQ (reference sequence). The genes are TRBV7-9 and TRBJ2-1, with 10 bases identical to TRBD2. Sample: blood. This receptor was identified in a man aged 30-40 years in good health. The CDR3 bases are TGTGCCAGCAGGAATCCCCTAGCGGGAGCCCTCCCCGTTAGATACAATGAGCAGTTCTTC. Translated, it gives CASRNPLAGALPVRYNEQFF.